The 20 T cell receptor beta chains below come from one sample, sequenced in a study of CD8 T cells in Susac syndrome. Reverse transcription of about 0.45 to 1 ug RNA was performed with random hexamers. TCRdb ran MiXCR on the immunoSEQ multiplex PCR reads and lists one entry per CDR3 protein. The repertoire consists of more than 130,000 distinct CDR3 sequences, with 94% occurring once and the leading ten covering 0.25% to 0.3%. Input material: CD8+ T cells from PBMCs. The source is a human donor in good health.

This chain's CDR3 is CASSPDRTRRGGYTF. CDR3 sequence (DNA): TGTGCCAGCAGTCCGGACAGGACTCGACGGGGCGGCTACACCTTC. The rearrangement joins TRBV27 to TRBJ1-2; 7 nucleotides align to TRBD1. Looked up from germline, CDR1 is MNHEY and CDR2 is SMNVEV (reference sequence). The V gene end was trimmed by 5 bases and the J gene end by 8 bases; junction bases not matched to a gene: 14. The CDR3 runs to 15 residues.

The chain couples TRBV11-2 to TRBJ2-7, with D possibly matching TRBD2 (6 bases). Deletions cut 2 bases from V and 4 bases from J, with 15 bases between. The CDR3 has 15 amino acids. Germline V gene lookup returns CDR1 SGHAT and CDR2 FQNNGV. The CDR3 spells CASSLTSNVWYEQYF. The CDR3 DNA follows: TGTGCCAGCAGCTTAACTAGCAACGTGTGGTACGAGCAGTACTTC.

The chain recombines TRBV6-6 with TRBJ1-2; no clear D gene. Per germline, CDR1 MNHNY and CDR2 SVGAGI (reference sequence). The CDR3 has 13 amino acids. Trimming removed 1 base from V and 4 bases from J, with 7 bases in between. The CDR3 DNA sequence: TGTGCCAGCAGTTACTTCAGAGGCTATGGCTACACCTTC. Encoded protein: CASSYFRGYGYTF.

The gene calls are TRBV20-1 and TRBJ2-1, with TRBD1 identical over 8 bases. The V gene's germline CDR1 is DFQATT and CDR2 SNEGSKA (reference sequence). J lost 6 bases, V lost 1 base, and 2 bases had no gene match. CDR3 size: 13 residues. The CDR3 region is CSARGTGTNEQFF. Here the CDR3 DNA reads TGCAGTGCTAGAGGGACAGGGACCAATGAGCAGTTCTTC.

This chain links TRBV24-1 with TRBJ2-2; TRBD1 matches at 7 bases. The CDR3 loop spans 14 amino acids. Germline-derived CDR1 and CDR2 are KGHDR and SFDVKD. V was clipped by 10 bases and J by 5 bases; unmatched bases: 9. The DNA of the CDR3 is TGTGCCACTCGACCCGCCAGGGGGACCGGGGAGCTGTTTTTT. The encoded protein is CATRPARGTGELFF.

This chain uses TRBV29-1 with TRBJ1-1; perhaps TRBD1 as D (5 bases). Germline-derived CDR1 and CDR2 are SQVTM and ANQGSEA. CDR3 size: 13 residues. The V and J ends lost 7 bases and 1 base respectively, with 13 bases between them. This chain's CDR3 is CSASGGANTEAFF. CDR3 in DNA: TGCAGCGCTTCAGGAGGGGCGAACACTGAAGCTTTCTTT.

The chain combines TRBV7-3 with TRBJ2-5; TRBD2 agrees at 13 bases. The CDR3 has 15 amino acids. CDR1 is SGHTA and CDR2 is FQGTGA in the germline V gene. Trimming removed 3 bases from V and 5 bases from J; junction bases left unmatched: 3. CDR3 DNA: TGTGCCAGCAGCTTGACTAGCGGGAGGTTGGAGACCCAGTACTTC. Protein: CASSLTSGRLETQYF.

The V and J genes are TRBV13 and TRBJ1-1; D not certain. Deletions cut 5 bases from V and 0 bases from J, with 10 bases between. The CDR3 length is 14 residues. The V gene's germline CDR1 is PRHDT and CDR2 FYEKMQ (reference sequence). The CDR3 here is CASSQPGMNTEAFF. CDR3 nucleotide sequence: TGTGCCAGCAGCCAACCGGGGATGAACACTGAAGCTTTCTTT. The full variable domain, its missing parts supplied by reference TRBV13 and TRBJ1-1, is AAGVIQSPRHLIKEKRETATLKCYPIPRHDTVYWYQQGPGQDPQFLISFYEKMQSDKGSIPDRFSAQQFSDYHSELNMSSLELGDSALYFCASSQPGMNTEAFFGQGTRLTVV.

The chain joins TRBV2 to TRBJ2-3; D is unresolved. Between the trimmed V and J ends, which lost 4 bases and 7 bases, there was a span of 15 bases. The CDR3 loop spans 14 amino acids. The germline V gene has CDR1 SNHLY and CDR2 FYNNEI. Here the CDR3 reads CASSVRDGSYTQYF. The CDR3 coding sequence is TGTGCCAGCAGTGTCCGAGATGGCAGCTATACGCAGTATTTT. Combining the CDR3 with reference TRBV2 and TRBJ2-3 gives the whole variable domain EPEVTQTPSHQVTQMGQEVILRCVPISNHLYFYWYRQILGQKVEFLVSFYNNEISEKSEIFDDQFSVERPDGSNFTLKIRSTKLEDSAMYFCASSVRDGSYTQYFGPGTRLTVL.

The chain links TRBV25-1 to TRBJ2-7, with unresolved D. Germline V gene data show CDR1 as MGHDK and CDR2 as SYGVNS. The CDR3 runs to 11 residues. The germline V and J ends were trimmed by 5 bases and 5 bases, with 7 bases remaining between them. CDR3 residues: CASSPHHEQYF. The CDR3 nucleotides are TGTGCCAGCAGTCCCCACCACGAGCAGTACTTC.

This chain links TRBV6-5 with TRBJ2-7; no reliable D call. Between the trimmed V and J ends, which lost 0 bases and 0 bases, there was a span of 6 bases. Looked up from germline, CDR1 is MNHEY and CDR2 is SVGAGI. CDR3 length equals 14 residues. The CDR3 nucleotides read TGTGCCAGCAGTTACTCGTCGCTCTCCTACGAGCAGTACTTC. It specifies CASSYSSLSYEQYF.

This clonotype occurred once. The J gene is TRBJ1-4, the V gene TRBV27, with D tentatively TRBD1 (6 bases). V was clipped by 3 bases and J by 4 bases, with 12 bases between them. Germline CDR1 MNHEY, CDR2 SMNVEV (reference sequence). CDR3 length: 15 residues. The CDR3 region has the DNA TGTGCCAGCAGTTTTGCAGGGGCGCTTAATGAAAAACTGTTTTTT. Translation: CASSFAGALNEKLFF.

This chain joins TRBV4-1 and TRBJ2-7, with 9 bases aligning to TRBD1. V was clipped by 2 bases and J by 2 bases; unmatched bases: 4. The germline V gene has CDR1 MGHRA and CDR2 YSYEKL. The CDR3 is 15 amino acids. CDR3: CASSQQTGGPYEQYF. Written as DNA, the CDR3 is TGCGCCAGCAGCCAACAGACAGGGGGACCCTACGAGCAGTACTTC.

J is TRBJ2-1 and V is TRBV7-6, with D unclear. The germline V and J ends were trimmed by 0 bases and 0 bases, with 12 bases remaining between them. The CDR3 sequence is 17 residues long. Germline CDR1 is SGHVS and CDR2 is FNYEAQ. In DNA form, the CDR3 reads TGTGCCAGCAGCTTAGCGCCTCTGAAAAGCTCCTACAATGAGCAGTTCTTC. Translated, it gives CASSLAPLKSSYNEQFF. The whole variable domain, remainder taken from reference TRBV7-6 and TRBJ2-1, is GAGVSQSPRYKVTKRGQDVALRCDPISGHVSLYWYRQALGQGPEFLTYFNYEAQQDKSGLPNDRFSAERPEGSISTLTIQRTEQRDSAMYRCASSLAPLKSSYNEQFFGPGTRLTVL.

The chain uses TRBV13 and TRBJ1-2; possibly TRBD1 for D (5 bases). The germline V gene has CDR1 PRHDT and CDR2 FYEKMQ (reference sequence). This CDR3 is 16 amino acids long. Deletions cut 5 bases from V and 4 bases from J, with 20 bases between. DNA for the CDR3: TGTGCCAGCAGCCCCTTGACAGAACTCCCCGTCTATGGCTACACCTTC. Translation gives CASSPLTELPVYGYTF.

In regard to this clonotype: The junction departs from germline at one end; a sequencing error may be responsible. The chain is built from TRBV7-9 and TRBJ2-3; D is perhaps TRBD2 (5 bases). The CDR3 has 15 amino acids. Germline V CDR1 and CDR2: SEHNR, FQNEAQ (reference sequence). CDR3 nucleotide sequence: TGTGCCAGCAGCCCCGCCTCTTCTAGCACAGATACACAGTATTTT. As protein: CASSPASSSTDTQYF.

This chain links TRBV27 with TRBJ2-2; the match to TRBD1 covers 9 bases. From germline, CDR1 is MNHEY and CDR2 SMNVEV (reference sequence). The CDR3 has 12 amino acids. Trimming took 5 bases from V and 13 from J; bases not matched to a gene: 5. This CDR3 is CASSPGTGWLFF. For the CDR3, the DNA is TGTGCCAGCAGTCCAGGGACAGGGTGGCTGTTTTTT.

The V call is TRBV18, the J call TRBJ2-7; the D is unclear. The CDR3 has 14 residues. CDR1 and CDR2 (germline): KGHSH, LQKENI. V lost 3 bases, J lost 4 bases, and 13 bases lay in between. The chain's CDR3 is CASSPTPLLYEQYF. Here the CDR3 DNA reads TGTGCCAGCTCACCGACCCCCCTCCTTTACGAGCAGTACTTC.

As DNA, the CDR3 is TGTGCCAGCGGCCCCGGGACAGCCAACTCCTACGAGCAGTACTTC. Translating it yields CASGPGTANSYEQYF. The chain recombines TRBV13 with TRBJ2-7; 7 nucleotides align to TRBD1. V gave up 8 bases and J gave up 0 bases; unmatched junction bases: 10. Germline loops: CDR1 PRHDT, CDR2 FYEKMQ (reference sequence). CDR3 length equals 15 residues.

The genes are TRBV29-1 and TRBJ1-2; no reliable D call. CDR1 is SQVTM, CDR2 ANQGSEA, per germline. Trimming removed 3 bases at V and 4 bases at J, with 9 bases between. CDR3 length equals 12 residues. The chain's CDR3 is CSVDPAIYGYTF. In nucleotides, the CDR3 is TGCAGCGTTGATCCAGCGATCTATGGCTACACCTTC.